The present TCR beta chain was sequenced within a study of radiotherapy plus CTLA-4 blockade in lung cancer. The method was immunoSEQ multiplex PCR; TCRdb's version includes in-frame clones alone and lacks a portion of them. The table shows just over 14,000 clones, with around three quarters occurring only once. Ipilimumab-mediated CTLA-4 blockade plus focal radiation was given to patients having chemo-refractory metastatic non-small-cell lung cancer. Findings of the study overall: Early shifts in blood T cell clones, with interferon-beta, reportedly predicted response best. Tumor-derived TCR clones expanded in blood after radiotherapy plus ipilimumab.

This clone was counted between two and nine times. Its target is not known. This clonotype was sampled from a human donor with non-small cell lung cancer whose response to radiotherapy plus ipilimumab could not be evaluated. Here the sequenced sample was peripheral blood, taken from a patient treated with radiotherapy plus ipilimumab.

In nucleotides, the CDR3 is TGTGCCAGCAGTGAACTACTTTCACCCCTCCACTTT. Translating it yields CASSELLSPLHF. The genes are TRBV6-1 and TRBJ1-6; D not resolved. Germline V gene lookup returns CDR1 MNHNS and CDR2 SASEGT. Trimming removed 2 bases from V and 9 bases from J, with 5 bases in between. The CDR3 spans 12 residues.